This is a list of T cell receptor beta chains from one sample in a study of cytomegalovirus exposure and HLA in healthy donors. Profiling relied on immunoSEQ multiplex PCR, and the TCRdb table lists in-frame clones only, not all of them. The sample consists of approximately 220,000 clones, 60% to 85% of them appearing once. The sequencing sample was made of PBMCs. These receptors were collected from a man aged 35 to 55 in good health and CMV-seronegative. CDR3s include the opening cysteine and the closing phenylalanine or tryptophan. A D gene is named only where the DNA matches it firmly. Clone sizes are given selectively: once, few, many, or a class where the clone is expanded.

J gene: TRBJ2-1; clone size: NA; V gene: TRBV29-1; D gene: NA; CDR3 DNA: TGCAGCGTTCCCCCGGTTACCCTAGGGAGGAATGAGCAGTTCTTC; CDR3 protein: CSVPPVTLGRNEQFF
J gene: TRBJ2-7; clone size: NA; V gene: TRBV5-1; D gene: NA; CDR3 DNA: TGCGCCAGCAGCCCAGGGGGGATCGAGCAGTACTTC; CDR3 protein: CASSPGGIEQYF
J gene: TRBJ1-3; clone size: few; V gene: TRBV10-3; D gene: TRBD1; CDR3 DNA: TGTGCCATCGCCGAGGGGGCGGGAAACACCATATATTTT; CDR3 protein: CAIAEGAGNTIYF
J gene: TRBJ2-5; clone size: NA; V gene: TRBV5-6; D gene: TRBD2; CDR3 DNA: TGTGCCAGCAGCGTGAAATTGACTAGCGGGGGGCAAGAGACCCAGTACTTC; CDR3 protein: CASSVKLTSGGQETQYF
J gene: TRBJ1-5; clone size: NA; V gene: TRBV7-8; D gene: NA; CDR3 DNA: TGTGCCAGCAGCCCGGACTCTTTCCCGAATCAGCCCCAGCATTTT; CDR3 protein: CASSPDSFPNQPQHF
J gene: TRBJ2-3; clone size: NA; V gene: TRBV2; D gene: NA; CDR3 DNA: TGTGCCAGCAGACGAGGAGAGGAGGATACGCAGTATTTT; CDR3 protein: CASRRGEEDTQYF
J gene: TRBJ1-5; clone size: NA; V gene: TRBV5-6; D gene: NA; CDR3 DNA: TGTGCCAGCAGCTTTATGGGGCAGAGCAATCAGCCCCAGCATTTT; CDR3 protein: CASSFMGQSNQPQHF
J gene: TRBJ2-7; clone size: NA; V gene: TRBV6-6; D gene: TRBD2; CDR3 DNA: TGTGCCAGCAGTCCCTCTAGCGGGGGTTACGAGCAGTACTTC; CDR3 protein: CASSPSSGGYEQYF
J gene: TRBJ2-1; clone size: NA; V gene: TRBV14; D gene: TRBD2; CDR3 DNA: TGTGCCAGCAGCCAAGCGGGGGGGCCAAGGGGAGGTGAGCAGTTCTTC; CDR3 protein: CASSQAGGPRGGEQFF
J gene: TRBJ2-5; clone size: few; V gene: TRBV18; D gene: NA; CDR3 DNA: TGTGCCAGCTCACCACCGAGGACAAAACCCCAGGAGACCCAGTACTTC; CDR3 protein: CASSPPRTKPQETQYF
J gene: TRBJ1-6; clone size: NA; V gene: TRBV7-3; D gene: TRBD1; CDR3 DNA: TGTGCCAGCAGCTTACTCGGATGGGGACAGGTCCATTCACCCCTCCACTTT; CDR3 protein: CASSLLGWGQVHSPLHF
J gene: TRBJ2-7; clone size: NA; V gene: TRBV15; D gene: TRBD2; CDR3 DNA: TGTGCCACCAGCACTCGGGAGGGTGCGGAGCAGTACTTC; CDR3 protein: CATSTREGAEQYF
J gene: TRBJ1-2; clone size: NA; V gene: TRBV5-4; D gene: NA; CDR3 DNA: TGTGCCAGCAGTTTGGGGGGCGACGGCTACACCTTC; CDR3 protein: CASSLGGDGYTF
J gene: TRBJ2-1; clone size: NA; V gene: TRBV6-5; D gene: NA; CDR3 DNA: TGTGCCAGCAGTAGGACTACCAGCTCCTACAATGAGCAGTTCTTC; CDR3 protein: CASSRTTSSYNEQFF
J gene: TRBJ2-5; clone size: NA; V gene: TRBV29-1; D gene: NA; CDR3 DNA: TGCAGCGTTCGACAGATCTTCCAAGAGACCCAGTACTTC; CDR3 protein: CSVRQIFQETQYF
J gene: TRBJ2-2; clone size: NA; V gene: TRBV9; D gene: NA; CDR3 DNA: TGTGCCAGCAGCCCCAAGACTAGAGGGGAGCTGTTTTTT; CDR3 protein: CASSPKTRGELFF
J gene: TRBJ1-3; clone size: NA; V gene: TRBV11-2; D gene: NA; CDR3 DNA: TGTGCCAGCGTCCAGGGGTCTGGAAACACCATATATTTT; CDR3 protein: CASVQGSGNTIYF
J gene: TRBJ2-2; clone size: few; V gene: TRBV2; D gene: NA; CDR3 DNA: TGTGCCAGCAAAGAGGCAGTGAACACCGGGGAGCTGTTTTTT; CDR3 protein: CASKEAVNTGELFF
J gene: TRBJ2-1; clone size: NA; V gene: TRBV5-4; D gene: TRBD2; CDR3 DNA: TGTGCCAGCAGCTTTAGCGGGGGTGCCGATGAGCAGTTCTTC; CDR3 protein: CASSFSGGADEQFF
J gene: TRBJ2-5; clone size: NA; V gene: TRBV7-2; D gene: NA; CDR3 DNA: TGTGCCAGCAGCTTACGTTCTGGCGGCGGACAAGAGACCCAGTACTTC; CDR3 protein: CASSLRSGGGQETQYF
J gene: TRBJ1-5; clone size: NA; V gene: TRBV29-1; D gene: TRBD1; CDR3 DNA: TGCAGCGTTGGCCAGGGGGATCAGCCCCAGCATTTT; CDR3 protein: CSVGQGDQPQHF
J gene: TRBJ2-2; clone size: NA; V gene: TRBV7-3; D gene: TRBD2; CDR3 DNA: TGTGCCAGCAGCTTAGTAGCGGGGCCGAACACCGGGGAGCTGTTTTTT; CDR3 protein: CASSLVAGPNTGELFF
J gene: TRBJ2-3; clone size: NA; V gene: TRBV29-1; D gene: NA; CDR3 DNA: TGCAGGGCTAACGGGAGACTCTCAGATACGCAGTATTTT; CDR3 protein: CRANGRLSDTQYF
J gene: TRBJ2-7; clone size: NA; V gene: TRBV7-7; D gene: TRBD2; CDR3 DNA: TGTGCCAGCAGCTTAGGGGCGGGAGGAAACTACGAGCAGTACTTC; CDR3 protein: CASSLGAGGNYEQYF
J gene: TRBJ1-1; clone size: NA; V gene: TRBV6-1; D gene: NA; CDR3 DNA: TGTGCCAGCAGTGAGGGGGGGGGACGGACTGAAGCTTTCTTT; CDR3 protein: CASSEGGGRTEAFF
J gene: TRBJ1-6; clone size: NA; V gene: TRBV5-1; D gene: NA; CDR3 DNA: TGCGCCAGCAGCTTGGGCCAAACGAGTGGTTCACCCCTCCACTTT; CDR3 protein: CASSLGQTSGSPLHF